A single sample is the source of the 8 T cell receptor beta chains below, sequenced in a study of T cell responses to AZD1222 COVID-19 vaccine. The table came from immunoSEQ multiplex PCR; TCRdb's copy has only in-frame clones and leaves some out. The data contain around 58,000 clones, more than 70% of them seen just once; the ten biggest clones take up around 15%. The sample here was peripheral blood, taken 28 days after the second AZD1222 dose. These receptors all come from an adult who received the AZD1222 COVID-19 vaccine.

This clone was counted only a few times. This chain's CDR3 is CASSQEGRGTDTQYF. CDR3 coding DNA: TGCGCCAGCAGCCAAGAGGGTAGAGGCACAGATACGCAGTATTTT. The chain uses TRBV4-1 and TRBJ2-3; D not certain. The CDR3 length is 15 residues. From germline, CDR1 is MGHRA and CDR2 YSYEKL. V lost 0 bases to trimming and J lost 1 base, with 8 bases between them.

The chain combines TRBV5-6 with TRBJ1-1; D is ambiguous. Trimming shortened V by 4 bases and J by 3 bases, and 7 bases separated the two germline ends. This CDR3 comprises 12 residues. Germline-derived CDR1 and CDR2 are SGHDT and YYEEEE. This chain's CDR3 is CASSLGDTEAFF. The CDR3 nucleotides read TGTGCCAGCAGCCTTGGGGACACTGAAGCTTTCTTT.

The chain links TRBV7-9 to TRBJ2-1; TRBD2 matches at 11 bases. The CDR3 is made up of 14 amino acids. V was clipped by 0 bases and J by 13 bases; unmatched bases: 5. Per germline, CDR1 SEHNR and CDR2 FQNEAQ (reference sequence). CDR3 coding DNA: TGTGCCAGCAGCTTAGCCCCCGGGACTAGCGGACAGTTCTTC. Its protein is CASSLAPGTSGQFF.

J is TRBJ2-1 and V is TRBV11-3; D gene unclear. Germline V lookup: CDR1 SGHNT, CDR2 YENEEA. CDR3 length: 14 residues. The ends were cut back, 5 bases at V and 8 bases at J, with 16 bases in the middle. The CDR3 reads CASSPGPSRDEQFF. CDR3 nucleotide sequence: TGTGCCAGCAGCCCGGGCCCATCCCGCGATGAGCAGTTCTTC.

The chain recombines TRBV6-2 or TRBV6-3 with TRBJ2-1, with D hard to call. V dropped 4 bases and J dropped 3 bases, with 13 bases sitting between them. CDR3 length: 15 amino acids. CDR1 is MNHEY and CDR2 is SVGEGT in the germline V gene. CDR3 nucleotide sequence: TGTGCCAGCAGTTTAGGGCGGCCACTCTACAATGAGCAGTTCTTC. It encodes CASSLGRPLYNEQFF.

The CDR3 here is CSVEDIGTSPYEQYF. The CDR3 DNA reads as TGCAGCGTTGAAGATATTGGGACTAGTCCCTACGAGCAGTACTTC. The chain combines TRBV29-1 with TRBJ2-7; 8 bases agree with TRBD2. V lost 0 bases and J lost 2; bases outside the gene matches: 6. The CDR3 is 15 amino acids. From germline, CDR1 is SQVTM and CDR2 ANQGSEA.

For this clone: The junction does not match germline at one end; this may be a read error. The V call is TRBV2, the J call TRBJ1-2, with D possibly being TRBD1 (6 bases). CDR3 length: 10 residues. CDR1 and CDR2 (germline): SNHLY, FYNNEI. Written as DNA, the CDR3 is TGTGCCAGCAGGGGGGACACGACCAAATTC. Translation: CASRGDTTKF.

This sequence joins TRBV2 and TRBJ2-7, with D unresolved. Germline assignment: CDR1 SNHLY and CDR2 FYNNEI. The CDR3 runs to 12 residues. CDR3 coding DNA: TGTGCTACCGGAGCCACCCTGCGGGAGCAGTACTTC. Translation gives CATGATLREQYF.